The 29 T cell receptor beta chains in this list originate from one sample, sequenced in a study of control samples from healthy donors and cancer patients. TCRdb's copy holds only in-frame clones and misses some; the assay was immunoSEQ multiplex PCR. The repertoire has approximately 150,000 clones, roughly 94% of them found once; the top ten carry 11% to 15%. Sequences were obtained from PBMCs. The source of these receptors is a man between 60 and 75 years old with colorectal cancer.

The chain employs TRBV27 and TRBJ2-7; 10 bases line up with TRBD2. Germline CDR1 reads MNHEY; CDR2 reads SMNVEV (reference sequence). The CDR3 is made up of 14 amino acids. Trimming at V came to 8 bases and at J to 0 bases, leaving 4 bases not matched to a gene. This chain's CDR3 is CASGSGRSSYEQYF. The CDR3 bases are TGTGCCAGCGGTAGCGGGAGGAGCTCCTACGAGCAGTACTTC.

In DNA, the CDR3 is TGTGCCAGCAGACGGGACGGTTTGAACACTGAAGCTTTCTTT. Its translation is CASRRDGLNTEAFF. The V call is TRBV2, the J call TRBJ1-1, with a tentative D call TRBD1 (5 bases). The CDR3 is 14 amino acids. V gave up 6 bases and J gave up 0 bases, with 11 bases separating them. Germline assignment: CDR1 SNHLY and CDR2 FYNNEI.

This clone was seen once. The V call is TRBV27, the J call TRBJ1-6, with TRBD1 as a possible D gene (6 bases). V was clipped by 4 bases and J by 8 bases, with 21 bases between them. CDR1 and CDR2 from the germline V gene are MNHEY and SMNVEV (reference sequence). The CDR3 runs to 17 residues. CDR3 DNA sequence: TGTGCCAGCAGTTCACTGGGTGTAGGGGGGGTGGATTCACCCCTCCACTTT. As protein: CASSSLGVGGVDSPLHF.

This rearrangement joins TRBV7-2 to TRBJ2-5, with 7 nucleotides matching TRBD2. The germline V gene encodes CDR1 SGHTA and CDR2 FQGNSA. The CDR3 extends over 15 amino acids. V dropped 1 base and J dropped 1; count of bases not matched to a gene: 3. The DNA of the CDR3 is TGTGCCAGCAGCTTAGGGTGGGGGGGCCAAGAGACCCAGTACTTC. Encoded protein: CASSLGWGGQETQYF.

The gene calls are TRBV19 and TRBJ1-5; 10 bases are a match to TRBD1. This CDR3 is 13 amino acids long. Unmatched junction bases numbered 4, after V lost 4 bases and J lost 10 bases. The germline V gene has CDR1 LNHDA and CDR2 SQIVND (reference sequence). The CDR3 region is CASSKDRGAPQHF. For the CDR3, the DNA is TGTGCCAGTAGTAAGGACAGGGGGGCCCCCCAGCATTTT.

The CDR3 coding sequence is TGTGCCACCAGTGACCCCGGGACAGGCTACAATGAGCAGTTCTTC. It specifies CATSDPGTGYNEQFF. This rearrangement joins TRBV24-1 to TRBJ2-1, with TRBD1 matching 8 bases. V was clipped by 4 bases and J by 3 bases; unmatched bases: 4. Germline V gene lookup returns CDR1 KGHDR and CDR2 SFDVKD. This CDR3 is 15 amino acids long.

V usage is TRBV10-2 and J usage is TRBJ1-5; D gene unclear. The CDR3 length is 16 residues. Looked up from germline, CDR1 is WSHSY and CDR2 is SAAADI. V was clipped by 5 bases and J by 6 bases, with 20 bases between them. This chain's CDR3 is CASSLTDPLPTQPQHF. CDR3 sequence (DNA): TGCGCCAGCAGTCTAACGGACCCACTACCCACTCAGCCCCAGCATTTT.

This chain links TRBV7-9 with TRBJ2-7, with 8 bases matching TRBD1. Germline V gene sequence: CDR1 SEHNR, CDR2 FQNEAQ (reference sequence). The CDR3 is 14 residues long. V gave up 4 bases and J gave up 5 bases; unmatched junction bases: 7. The CDR3 is CASSSRDRFHEQYF. CDR3 DNA sequence: TGTGCCAGCAGCTCCCGGGACAGGTTCCACGAGCAGTACTTC.

The V gene is TRBV6-2 or TRBV6-3, the J gene TRBJ1-2, with TRBD1 as a possible D gene (6 bases). Between the trimmed V and J ends, which lost 0 bases and 4 bases, there was a span of 12 bases. The CDR3 loop spans 15 amino acids. The germline V gene has CDR1 MNHEY and CDR2 SVGEGT. The CDR3 loop is CASSYSQTGIYGYTF. CDR3 DNA sequence: TGTGCCAGCAGTTACTCGCAGACAGGAATCTATGGCTACACCTTC.

The chain has TRBV6-6 and TRBJ1-5, with 7 bases that match TRBD1. The CDR3 spans 14 residues. V trimming: 10 bases; J trimming: 0 bases; junction bases outside the gene matches: 6. Germline CDR1 MNHNY, CDR2 SVGAGI (reference sequence). The CDR3 spells CATDGTDSNQPQHF. The CDR3 region has the DNA TGTGCCACCGACGGGACAGATAGCAATCAGCCCCAGCATTTT.

The chain employs TRBV21-1 and TRBJ1-1. TRBV21-1 counts as a pseudogene. The CDR3 totals 15 residues. Here the CDR3 DNA reads TGTGCCAGCAGCAAAGATCCGGGTTTCAGGACTGAAGCTTTCTTT. It codes for CASSKDPGFRTEAFF.

V is TRBV4-1 and J is TRBJ2-7; D assignment may be TRBD1 or TRBD2 (5 bases each). The CDR3 totals 17 residues. In germline, CDR1 is MGHRA, CDR2 YSYEKL. Trimming took off 0 bases at V and 4 bases at J, with 19 bases between the two ends. CDR3 bases: TGCGCCAGCAGCCAAGAAGGGGAGACAGAGGTCAAATACGAGCAGTACTTC. It is translated as CASSQEGETEVKYEQYF.

The chain recombines TRBV27 with TRBJ2-7, with 7 nucleotides matching TRBD1. V lost 5 bases to trimming and J lost 6 bases; unmatched junction nucleotides: 10. CDR1 and CDR2 from the germline V gene are MNHEY and SMNVEV (reference sequence). The CDR3 covers 14 residues. Here the CDR3 DNA reads TGTGCCAGCAGTCGTACAGGGGACCTGGGCGAGCAGTACTTC. It yields the protein CASSRTGDLGEQYF.

Note on this clone: In the same sample, other DNA sequences code for this CDR3. The V and J genes are TRBV10-3 and TRBJ1-1, with no clear D. This CDR3 spans 13 amino acids. Trimming took off 8 bases at V and 0 bases at J, with 10 bases between the two ends. Looked up from germline, CDR1 is ENHRY and CDR2 is SYGVKD. The CDR3 spells CAIRGGLNTEAFF. For the CDR3, the DNA is TGTGCCATCCGGGGAGGTTTGAACACTGAAGCTTTCTTT.

The CDR3: CASSILSGGASDTQYF. The CDR3 coding sequence is TGTGCCAGTAGTATACTAAGCGGGGGGGCCTCAGATACGCAGTATTTT. The chain carries TRBV19 and TRBJ2-3; 10 bases line up with TRBD2. The CDR3 contains 16 residues. Per germline, CDR1 LNHDA and CDR2 SQIVND (reference sequence). The V segment lost 2 bases and the J segment 4 bases; nucleotides outside the gene matches: 6. Drawing the rest from reference TRBV19 and TRBJ2-3, the complete variable domain is DGGITQSPKYLFRKEGQNVTLSCEQNLNHDAMYWYRQDPGQGLRLIYYSQIVNDFQKGDIAEGYSVSREKKESFPLTVTSAQKNPTAFYLCASSILSGGASDTQYFGPGTRLTVL.

The gene calls are TRBV20-1 and TRBJ2-7, with no clear D. V was shortened by 0 bases and J by 5 bases, with 5 bases between the two germline ends. Germline-derived CDR1 and CDR2 are DFQATT and SNEGSKA (reference sequence). The CDR3 is 11 residues long. The CDR3 loop reads CSARDPNEQYF. The CDR3 coding sequence is TGCAGTGCTAGAGACCCAAACGAGCAGTACTTC.

This chain uses TRBV5-4 with TRBJ2-7; D may correspond to TRBD1 or TRBD2 (5 bases each). Trimming stripped 4 bases from V and 6 bases from J, with 23 bases between. The CDR3 loop spans 16 amino acids. CDR1 is SGHNT and CDR2 is YYREEE in the germline V gene (reference sequence). CDR3 region: CASSSFSGTATSEQYF. The DNA of the CDR3 is TGTGCCAGCAGCAGCTTTTCCGGGACCGCTACCAGCGAGCAGTACTTC.

This clone appeared a single time. Mismatch with germline at one junction end may stem from a read error. This sequence joins TRBV2 and TRBJ1-4, with a tentative D call TRBD1 (5 bases). The CDR3 extends over 16 amino acids. The germline CDR1 and CDR2 sequences are SNHLY and FYNNEI. DNA of the CDR3: TGTACCAGCAGTGAAGCGAGGAGGGGAAATAGGGAAAAACTGTTTTTT. It specifies CTSSEARRGNREKLFF.

The rearrangement uses TRBV6-5 and TRBJ1-2, with D possibly TRBD1 on 5 matching bases. V dropped 2 bases and J dropped 4 bases, with 11 bases sitting between them. CDR3 size: 14 residues. Germline lookup yields CDR1 MNHEY and CDR2 SVGAGI. The CDR3, as DNA: TGTGCCAGCAGTTACGCTGGAGGGACCTATGGCTACACCTTC. Protein product: CASSYAGGTYGYTF.

The chain has TRBV7-2 and TRBJ2-1, with D possibly matching TRBD2 (6 bases). The germline CDR1 and CDR2 sequences are SGHTA and FQGNSA. The CDR3 contains 13 residues. Deletions cut 4 bases from V and 7 bases from J, with 11 bases between. CDR3 amino acids: CASSSGLLNEQFF. For the CDR3, the DNA is TGTGCCAGCAGCTCGGGACTCTTGAATGAGCAGTTCTTC.

The rearrangement links TRBV5-5 to TRBJ2-1; D not resolved. In germline, CDR1 is SGHKS, CDR2 YYEKEE (reference sequence). V lost 0 bases to trimming and J lost 12 bases, with 10 bases between them. This CDR3 spans 12 amino acids. The CDR3 loop reads CASSLVSLGQFF. The DNA for the CDR3 is TGTGCCAGCAGCTTGGTTTCGCTAGGGCAGTTCTTC.

As for this clone: This sample also contains other DNA sequences that code for the same CDR3. The rearrangement uses TRBV6-5 and TRBJ1-1; D remains unclear. This CDR3 is 13 amino acids long. Germline assignment: CDR1 MNHEY and CDR2 SVGAGI. The V end lost 0 bases, the J end lost 4 bases, and 6 bases lay between the germline ends. Written as DNA, the CDR3 is TGTGCCAGCAGTTACTCTTGGGGCACTGAAGCTTTCTTT. It codes for CASSYSWGTEAFF.

The chain links TRBV6-5 to TRBJ1-4; possible D gene TRBD1, 5 bases. Germline lookup yields CDR1 MNHEY and CDR2 SVGAGI. The CDR3 loop spans 15 amino acids. Trimming removed 4 bases from V and 0 bases from J, with 9 bases in between. The CDR3 loop is CASSSGGATNEKLFF. In nucleotides, the CDR3 is TGTGCCAGCAGTTCCGGGGGGGCAACTAATGAAAAACTGTTTTTT.

The genes are TRBV9 and TRBJ1-6; possible D gene TRBD1, 6 bases. Trimming removed 2 bases at V and 7 bases at J, with 13 bases between. The CDR3 spans 15 residues. Germline V gene data show CDR1 as SGDLS and CDR2 as YYNGEE. Here the CDR3 DNA reads TGTGCCAGCAGCGTTGAGACAGGCGGGAATTCACCCCTCCACTTT. Its translation: CASSVETGGNSPLHF.

The chain uses TRBV2 and TRBJ1-1, with D possibly being TRBD1 (6 bases). V was cut by 0 bases and J by 3 bases, with 11 bases left in between. Germline CDR1 SNHLY, CDR2 FYNNEI. The CDR3 has 15 amino acids. The CDR3 region is CASSEARAGDTEAFF. In nucleotides, the CDR3 is TGTGCCAGCAGTGAAGCGCGGGCAGGGGACACTGAAGCTTTCTTT.

V and J are TRBV6-2 or TRBV6-3 and TRBJ1-6; a possible D gene is TRBD1 (6 bases). The V gene's germline CDR1 is MNHEY and CDR2 SVGEGT. V was cut by 6 bases and J by 6 bases, with 21 bases left in between. The CDR3 runs to 17 residues. CDR3 region: CASSPPGQRSINSPLHF. The DNA for the CDR3 is TGTGCCAGCAGCCCCCCTGGACAGAGGAGCATTAATTCACCCCTCCACTTT.

This clone occurred once. The chain combines TRBV11-3 with TRBJ2-7, with 10 bases that match TRBD2. The CDR3 extends over 13 amino acids. From germline, CDR1 is SGHNT and CDR2 YENEEA. The V gene end was trimmed by 2 bases and the J gene end by 7 bases; junction bases not matched to a gene: 2. CDR3 sequence reads: CASSLLAGDEQYF. CDR3 DNA: TGTGCCAGCAGCTTACTAGCGGGGGATGAGCAGTACTTC.

V is TRBV30 and J is TRBJ1-1, with D maybe TRBD1 (5 bases). CDR1 is GTSNPN and CDR2 is SVGIG in the germline V gene (reference sequence). This CDR3 has 13 residues. The V and J ends lost 3 bases and 1 base respectively, with 9 bases between them. The DNA for the CDR3 is TGTGCCTGGAGCAAACAGGAGAACACTGAAGCTTTCTTT. Residues: CAWSKQENTEAFF.

The chain has TRBV7-9 and TRBJ2-3; no clear D. V lost 0 bases and J lost 2, with 6 bases in between. This CDR3 has 14 residues. Looked up from germline, CDR1 is SEHNR and CDR2 is FQNEAQ (reference sequence). DNA of the CDR3: TGTGCCAGCAGCTTAGCCTACTCCACAGATACGCAGTATTTT. It encodes CASSLAYSTDTQYF. The full variable domain, rest sourced from reference TRBV7-9 and TRBJ2-3, is DTGVSQNPRHKITKRGQNVTFRCDPISEHNRLYWYRQTLGQGPEFLTYFQNEAQLEKSRLLSDRFSAERPKGSFSTLEIQRTEQGDSAMYLCASSLAYSTDTQYFGPGTRLTVL.